This record covers a single TCR beta chain. Its matching antigen is unknown. The CDR3 spans 14 residues. Germline CDR1 SGHAT, CDR2 FQDESV (reference sequence). V gave up 5 bases and J gave up 2 bases; unmatched junction bases: 5. The data stem from a study of T cell responses to AZD1222 COVID-19 vaccine. Libraries were prepared by immunoSEQ multiplex PCR; TCRdb keeps only in-frame clonotypes and omits some of them. The sample shows roughly 75,000 clones, roughly 87% of them seen only once. Regarding the study as a whole: Only six or seven AZD1222 recipients tested seropositive at baseline. Spike-specific TCR breadth and depth went up after people got two AZD1222 doses.

Specimen: peripheral blood, collected 28 days after the second AZD1222 dose. The chain employs TRBV11-1 and TRBJ1-1; the match to TRBD1 covers 7 bases. The clonotype comes from an adult who received the AZD1222 COVID-19 vaccine. The CDR3 bases are TGTGCCAGCAGCCCGGGACAGCCCAACACTGAAGCTTTCTTT. Protein sequence: CASSPGQPNTEAFF. The variable domain in full, completed from reference TRBV11-1 and TRBJ1-1, reads EAEVAQSPRYKITEKSQAVAFWCDPISGHATLYWYRQILGQGPELLVQFQDESVVDDSQLPKDRFSAERLKGVDSTLKIQPAELGDSAMYLCASSPGQPNTEAFFGQGTRLTVV.